This T cell receptor beta chain is from a study of identical twins. Study-level findings and limits: Instead of following the same donors, the conclusions were based on cross-sectional statistical analysis.

Points on this clonotype: Its antigen is unknown.

TCRdb re-analysed the 5' RACE reads in MiXCR, keeping a single row per CDR3 protein. Seen here are 690,000 or so distinct CDR3 sequences, around 6% observed once, and the top ten hold 1.5% to 2%. This CDR3 comprises 15 residues. The germline gives CDR1 LGHDT, CDR2 YNNKEL (reference sequence). V lost 4 bases and J lost 3, with 13 bases in between. The sequence came from a man between 18 and 35 years old in good health. Sequences were obtained from naive T cells sorted from blood. This chain joins TRBV3-1 and TRBJ1-5; the D gene is possibly TRBD1 (6 bases). In DNA form, the CDR3 reads TGTGCCAGCAGCCCCATAGGACAGACCAATCAGCCCCAGCATTTT. This translates into CASSPIGQTNQPQHF.